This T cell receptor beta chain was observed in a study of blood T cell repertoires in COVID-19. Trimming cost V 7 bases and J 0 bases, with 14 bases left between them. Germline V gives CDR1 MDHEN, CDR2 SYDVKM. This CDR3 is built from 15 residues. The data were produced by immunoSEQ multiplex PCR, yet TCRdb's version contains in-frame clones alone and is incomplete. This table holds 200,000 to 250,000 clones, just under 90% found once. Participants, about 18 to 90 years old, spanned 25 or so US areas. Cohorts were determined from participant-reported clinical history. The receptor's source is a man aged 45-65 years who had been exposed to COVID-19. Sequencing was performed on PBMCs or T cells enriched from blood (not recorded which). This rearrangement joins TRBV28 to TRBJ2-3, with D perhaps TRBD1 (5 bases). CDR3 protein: CASTDRGSSTDTQYF. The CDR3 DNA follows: TGTGCCAGCACCGACAGAGGCTCTAGCACAGATACGCAGTATTTT.